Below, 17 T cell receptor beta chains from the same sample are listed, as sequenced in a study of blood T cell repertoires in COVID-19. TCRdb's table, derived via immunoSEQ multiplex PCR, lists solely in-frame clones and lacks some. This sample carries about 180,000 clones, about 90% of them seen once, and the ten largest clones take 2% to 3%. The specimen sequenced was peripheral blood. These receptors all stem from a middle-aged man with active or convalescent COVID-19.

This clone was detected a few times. The CDR3 reads CASSPTLGDSPLHF. In DNA form, the CDR3 reads TGTGCCAGCAGCCCGACCCTCGGAGATTCACCCCTCCACTTT. The gene calls are TRBV14 and TRBJ1-6; D gene uncertain. The ends were cut back, 4 bases at V and 8 bases at J, with 12 bases in the middle. The CDR3 totals 14 residues. Germline CDR1 reads SGHDN; CDR2 reads FVKESK.

The CDR3 DNA reads as TGTGCCAGCAGCGTAGGACAGGGGGCGACAGATACGCAGTATTTT. It yields the protein CASSVGQGATDTQYF. The rearrangement uses TRBV9 and TRBJ2-3; 10 bases are shared with TRBD1. The V segment lost 0 bases and the J segment 3 bases; nucleotides outside the gene matches: 1. The length of the CDR3 is 15 residues. Germline lookup yields CDR1 SGDLS and CDR2 YYNGEE.

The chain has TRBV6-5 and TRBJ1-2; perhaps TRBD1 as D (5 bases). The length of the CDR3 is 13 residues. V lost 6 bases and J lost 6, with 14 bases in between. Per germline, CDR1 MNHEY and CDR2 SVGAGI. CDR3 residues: CASSPDSSHGYTF. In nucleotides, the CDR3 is TGTGCCAGCAGCCCCGACAGCAGTCATGGCTACACCTTC.

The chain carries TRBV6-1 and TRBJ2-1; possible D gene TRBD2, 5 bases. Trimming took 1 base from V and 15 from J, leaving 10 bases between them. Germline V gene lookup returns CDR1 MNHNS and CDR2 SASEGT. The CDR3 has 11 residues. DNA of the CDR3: TGTGCCAGCAGTGAAGTGGGCGGGTCGTTCTTC. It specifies CASSEVGGSFF.

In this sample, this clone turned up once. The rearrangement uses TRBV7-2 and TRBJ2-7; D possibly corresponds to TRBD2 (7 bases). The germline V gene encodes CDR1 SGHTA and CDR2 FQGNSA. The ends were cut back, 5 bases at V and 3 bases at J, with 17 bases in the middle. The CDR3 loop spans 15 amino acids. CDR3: CASSREQGGFYEQYF. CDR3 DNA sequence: TGTGCCAGCAGCAGAGAACAGGGAGGGTTCTACGAGCAGTACTTC.

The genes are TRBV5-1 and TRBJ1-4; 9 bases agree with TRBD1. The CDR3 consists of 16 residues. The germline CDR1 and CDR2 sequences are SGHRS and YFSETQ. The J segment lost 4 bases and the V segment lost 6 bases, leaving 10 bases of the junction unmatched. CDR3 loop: CASTDTPGQGNEKLFF. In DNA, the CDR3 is TGCGCCAGCACCGACACTCCGGGACAGGGTAATGAAAAACTGTTTTTT. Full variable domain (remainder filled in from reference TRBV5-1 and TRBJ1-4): KAGVTQTPRYLIKTRGQQVTLSCSPISGHRSVSWYQQTPGQGLQFLFEYFSETQRNKGNFPGRFSGRQFSNSRSEMNVSTLELGDSALYLCASTDTPGQGNEKLFFGSGTQLSVL.

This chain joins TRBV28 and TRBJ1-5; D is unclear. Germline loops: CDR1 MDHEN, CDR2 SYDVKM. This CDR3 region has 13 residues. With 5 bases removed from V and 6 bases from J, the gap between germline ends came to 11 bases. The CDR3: CASSNGNSQPQHF. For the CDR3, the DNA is TGTGCCAGCAGTAACGGTAATAGTCAGCCCCAGCATTTT. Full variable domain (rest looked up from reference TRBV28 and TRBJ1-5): DVKVTQSSRYLVKRTGEKVFLECVQDMDHENMFWYRQDPGLGLRLIYFSYDVKMKEKGDIPEGYSVSREKKERFSLILESASTNQTSMYLCASSNGNSQPQHFGDGTRLSIL.

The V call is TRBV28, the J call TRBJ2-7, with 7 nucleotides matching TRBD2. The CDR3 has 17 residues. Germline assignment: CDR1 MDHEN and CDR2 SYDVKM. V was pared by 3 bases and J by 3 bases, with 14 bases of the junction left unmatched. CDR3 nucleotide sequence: TGTGCCAGCAGTTTGTGGGGGGGGTCAGGGCCTAACTACGAGCAGTACTTC. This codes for CASSLWGGSGPNYEQYF.

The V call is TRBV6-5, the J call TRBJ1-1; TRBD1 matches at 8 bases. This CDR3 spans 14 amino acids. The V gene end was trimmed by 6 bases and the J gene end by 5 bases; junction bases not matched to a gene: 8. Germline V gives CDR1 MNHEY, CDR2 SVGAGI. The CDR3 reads CASRTQGVGTEAFF. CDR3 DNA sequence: TGTGCCAGCAGGACACAGGGGGTTGGAACTGAAGCTTTCTTT.

The CDR3: CASSSPLLPDTQYF. CDR3 coding DNA: TGTGCCAGCAGTTCCCCCCTTCTCCCAGATACGCAGTATTTT. The chain employs TRBV6-5 and TRBJ2-3; unclear D gene. The germline CDR1 and CDR2 sequences are MNHEY and SVGAGI. This CDR3 is built from 14 residues. The germline V and J ends were trimmed by 4 bases and 4 bases, with 12 bases remaining between them.

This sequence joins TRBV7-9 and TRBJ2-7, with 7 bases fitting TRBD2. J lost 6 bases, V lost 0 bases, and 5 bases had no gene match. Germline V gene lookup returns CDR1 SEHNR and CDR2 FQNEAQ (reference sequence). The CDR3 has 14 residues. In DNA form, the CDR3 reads TGTGCCAGCAGCTTAGCCCCCAGGGAGGGCGAGCAGTACTTC. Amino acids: CASSLAPREGEQYF.

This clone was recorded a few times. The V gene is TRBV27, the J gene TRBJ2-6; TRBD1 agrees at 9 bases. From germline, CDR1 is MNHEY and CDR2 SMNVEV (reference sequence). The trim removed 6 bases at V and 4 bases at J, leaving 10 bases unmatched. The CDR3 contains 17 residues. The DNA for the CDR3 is TGTGCCAGCAGGATTACAGGGGGCGCGAGGGGGGCCAACGTCCTGACTTTC. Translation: CASRITGGARGANVLTF.

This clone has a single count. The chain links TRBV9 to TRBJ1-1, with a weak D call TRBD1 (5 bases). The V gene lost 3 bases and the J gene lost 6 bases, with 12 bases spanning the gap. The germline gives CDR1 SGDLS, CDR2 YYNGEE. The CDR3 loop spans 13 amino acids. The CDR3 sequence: CASSAQGSAEAFF. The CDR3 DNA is TGTGCCAGCAGCGCCCAGGGAAGCGCTGAAGCTTTCTTT.

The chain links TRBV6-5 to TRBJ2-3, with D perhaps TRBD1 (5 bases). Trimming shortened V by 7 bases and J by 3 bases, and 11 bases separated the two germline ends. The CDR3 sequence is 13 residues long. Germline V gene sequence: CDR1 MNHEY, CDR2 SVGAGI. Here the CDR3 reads CASIGVETDTQYF. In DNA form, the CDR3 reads TGTGCCAGCATAGGGGTAGAGACAGATACGCAGTATTTT.

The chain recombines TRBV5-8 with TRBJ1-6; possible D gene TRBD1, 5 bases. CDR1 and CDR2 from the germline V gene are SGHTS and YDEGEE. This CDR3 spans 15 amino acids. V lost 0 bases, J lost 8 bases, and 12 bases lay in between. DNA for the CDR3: TGTGCCAGCAGCTTGGACAGGAGACGGGATTCACCCCTCCACTTT. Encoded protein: CASSLDRRRDSPLHF.

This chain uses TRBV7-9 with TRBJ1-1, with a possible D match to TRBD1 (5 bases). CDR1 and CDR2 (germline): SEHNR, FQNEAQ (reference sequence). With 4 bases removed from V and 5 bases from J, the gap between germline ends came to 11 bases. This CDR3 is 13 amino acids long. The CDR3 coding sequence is TGTGCCAGCAGCTCCCCGCAGGGTACTGAAGCTTTCTTT. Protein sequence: CASSSPQGTEAFF.

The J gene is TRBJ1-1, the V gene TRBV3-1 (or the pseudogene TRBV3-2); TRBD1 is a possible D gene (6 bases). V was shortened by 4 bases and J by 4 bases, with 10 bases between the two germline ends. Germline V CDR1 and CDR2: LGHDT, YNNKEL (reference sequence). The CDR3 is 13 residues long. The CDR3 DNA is TGTGCCAGCAGCCGAACAGGGATCACTGAAGCTTTCTTT. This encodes CASSRTGITEAFF.